The 29 T cell receptor beta chains in this list originate from one sample, sequenced in a study of STAT3 mutations in large granular lymphocyte leukemia. Only in-frame clones appear in the TCRdb table, and some are missing; sequencing was by immunoSEQ multiplex PCR. The sample consists of about 15,000 clones, 80% to 95% of them appearing once. The antigens these receptors bind are not known. Study-wide results and caveats: Every T-LGLL patient had at least one immunodominant TCRbeta clonotype.

The source material was peripheral blood mononuclear cells. The origin of the receptors is a woman aged 45-65 years with T-cell large granular lymphocyte leukemia. Some clones in this sample may be carry-over from other donors' samples.

With regard to this clone: The junction does not match germline at one end; this may be a read error. The rearrangement links TRBV2 to TRBJ1-2; the D gene is possibly TRBD1 (6 bases). Germline CDR1 SNHLY, CDR2 FYNNEI. This CDR3 spans 15 amino acids. The CDR3 is CASSEALGRGSLDSF. As DNA, the CDR3 is TGTGCCAGCAGTGAAGCGCTTGGCAGGGGAAGTCTTGACTCCTTC.

This clone was seen a single time. This chain joins TRBV5-6 and TRBJ2-7; 8 bases are a match to TRBD2. Germline V gives CDR1 SGHDT, CDR2 YYEEEE. This CDR3 region has 15 residues. Trimming took 2 bases from V and 2 from J; bases not matched to a gene: 6. CDR3 DNA: TGTGCCAGCAGCTTCCGGGGGGGAAGGACCTACGAGCAGTACTTC. Translated: CASSFRGGRTYEQYF.

V usage is TRBV27 and J usage is TRBJ1-2, with 7 positions matching TRBD1. The CDR3 has 14 amino acids. V trimming: 5 bases; J trimming: 8 bases; junction bases outside the gene matches: 11. Germline values: CDR1 MNHEY, CDR2 SMNVEV (reference sequence). This CDR3 is CASSRQGNNLGYTF. The CDR3 coding sequence is TGTGCCAGCAGTCGACAGGGCAATAATCTAGGCTACACCTTC.

J is TRBJ2-7 and V is TRBV9; 12 positions agree with TRBD1. The CDR3 covers 17 residues. Germline V gene lookup returns CDR1 SGDLS and CDR2 YYNGEE. J lost 2 bases, V lost 3 bases, and 9 bases had no gene match. The CDR3 DNA reads TGTGCCAGCAGCGCCCAATTGGGACAGGGGGCTGCCTACGAGCAGTACTTC. Translating gives CASSAQLGQGAAYEQYF.

The DNA of the CDR3 is TGTGCCAGCAGCCCTCCCCGGGACGTAGCTCCCTACGAGCAGTACTTC. This codes for CASSPPRDVAPYEQYF. The chain joins TRBV11-2 to TRBJ2-7; D might be TRBD1 or TRBD2, each matching 5 bases. Germline V lookup: CDR1 SGHAT, CDR2 FQNNGV. With 5 bases removed from V and 2 bases from J, the gap between germline ends came to 19 bases. The CDR3 loop spans 16 amino acids. Using reference TRBV11-2 and TRBJ2-7 for the parts outside the CDR3, the full variable domain is EAGVAQSPRYKIIEKRQSVAFWCNPISGHATLYWYQQILGQGPKLLIQFQNNGVVDDSQLPKDRFSAERLKGVDSTLKIQPAKLEDSAVYLCASSPPRDVAPYEQYFGPGTRLTVT.

This clone appeared a few times. This chain uses TRBV7-9 with TRBJ2-7; 9 nucleotides align to TRBD1. This CDR3 is 14 amino acids long. V dropped 2 bases and J dropped 6; count of bases not matched to a gene: 5. Germline CDR1 is SEHNR and CDR2 is FQNEAQ (reference sequence). The CDR3 reads CASSLYRGRGEQYF. The CDR3 DNA sequence: TGTGCCAGCAGCTTATACAGGGGGCGCGGCGAGCAGTACTTC.

The rearrangement uses TRBV7-9 and TRBJ1-2, with TRBD1 as a possible D gene (6 bases). Trimming shortened V by 3 bases and J by 5 bases, and 16 bases separated the two germline ends. Per germline, CDR1 SEHNR and CDR2 FQNEAQ (reference sequence). CDR3 length equals 15 residues. The CDR3 region is CASSFEVWGRYGYTF. The CDR3 region has the DNA TGTGCCAGCAGCTTTGAGGTTTGGGGGCGGTATGGCTACACCTTC.

This rearrangement joins TRBV6-1 to TRBJ2-7; possibly TRBD1 for D (7 bases). V was shortened by 4 bases and J by 2 bases, with 15 bases between the two germline ends. The CDR3 totals 15 residues. Looked up from germline, CDR1 is MNHNS and CDR2 is SASEGT. CDR3 nucleotide sequence: TGTGCCAGCAGTGTCCCGACAGGGACTCCCTACGAGCAGTACTTC. Translated: CASSVPTGTPYEQYF.

The chain joins TRBV30 to TRBJ1-2; 7 nucleotides match TRBD1. The V segment lost 4 bases and the J segment 7 bases; nucleotides outside the gene matches: 9. This CDR3 is built from 13 residues. CDR1 and CDR2 (germline): GTSNPN, SVGIG (reference sequence). The CDR3 loop reads CAWNWGRGTGYTF. The DNA for the CDR3 is TGTGCCTGGAATTGGGGCAGGGGGACTGGCTACACCTTC.

The chain combines TRBV5-1 with TRBJ2-3; TRBD2 matches at 9 bases. The V gene's germline CDR1 is SGHRS and CDR2 YFSETQ. This CDR3 is 15 amino acids long. The trim removed 0 bases at V and 4 bases at J, leaving 3 bases unmatched. For the CDR3, the DNA is TGCGCCAGCAGCTTGGTTGCGGGAGGGGCAGATACGCAGTATTTT. Translation: CASSLVAGGADTQYF.

The rearrangement joins TRBV5-1 to TRBJ2-5, with D hard to call. The ends were cut back, 1 base at V and 7 bases at J, with 11 bases in the middle. CDR1 and CDR2 from the germline V gene are SGHRS and YFSETQ. This CDR3 comprises 13 residues. CDR3 nucleotides: TGCGCCAGCAGCTTGTGGATATTAGGGACCCAGTACTTC. Amino acids: CASSLWILGTQYF.

In nucleotides, the CDR3 is TGTGCCAGTAGTGCCCGCCTTAAGCGGGAGCTCGACAATGAGCAGTTCTTC. Its translation is CASSARLKRELDNEQFF. The chain combines TRBV19 with TRBJ2-1; TRBD2 matches at 8 bases. The J segment lost 5 bases and the V segment lost 5 bases, leaving 14 bases of the junction unmatched. Germline loops: CDR1 LNHDA, CDR2 SQIVND (reference sequence). The CDR3 has 17 amino acids.

The V gene is TRBV18, the J gene TRBJ1-1, with TRBD1 as a possible D gene (5 bases). Trimming cost V 3 bases and J 1 base, with 6 bases left between them. This CDR3 contains 13 residues. Germline V CDR1 and CDR2: KGHSH, LQKENI. The CDR3 protein is CASSPGGNTEAFF. The CDR3 DNA follows: TGTGCCAGCTCACCCGGGGGGAACACTGAAGCTTTCTTT.

The chain recombines TRBV6-1 with TRBJ2-3, with 8 bases fitting TRBD1. The CDR3 has 15 amino acids. J gave up 0 bases and V 8 bases, and 7 bases lay outside the gene matches. Germline V CDR1 and CDR2: MNHNS, SASEGT. CDR3 region: CASEDRARSTDTQYF. CDR3 DNA sequence: TGTGCCAGCGAGGACAGGGCCCGTAGCACAGATACGCAGTATTTT.

This chain connects TRBV5-1 to TRBJ2-1; 8 bases agree with TRBD2. This CDR3 contains 15 residues. Germline loops: CDR1 SGHRS, CDR2 YFSETQ. The junction had 3 bases not matched to a gene; V was cut back by 1 base and J by 3 bases. CDR3 sequence reads: CASSLFAGGYNEQFF. In DNA form, the CDR3 reads TGCGCCAGCAGCTTGTTCGCGGGAGGCTACAATGAGCAGTTCTTC.

The rearrangement links TRBV7-9 to TRBJ2-1; TRBD2 might be the D (6 bases). CDR3 length: 15 residues. Trimming pared 5 bases from V and 5 bases from J, leaving 16 bases between. CDR1 and CDR2 (germline): SEHNR, FQNEAQ (reference sequence). The CDR3, as DNA: TGTGCCAGCAGCCTGTTTGGTAGCGGCGACAATGAGCAGTTCTTC. It encodes CASSLFGSGDNEQFF.

The genes are TRBV7-8 and TRBJ2-3; D unclear. Germline CDR1 reads SGHVS; CDR2 reads FQNEAQ. Trimming left V 1 base short and J 0 bases short, with 5 bases between. The CDR3 is 14 residues long. Here the CDR3 reads CASSLEGSTDTQYF. Written as DNA, the CDR3 is TGTGCCAGCAGCTTAGAGGGCAGCACAGATACGCAGTATTTT.

The V call is TRBV5-4, the J call TRBJ1-2; 10 bases are shared with TRBD1. V trimming: 9 bases; J trimming: 2 bases; junction bases outside the gene matches: 10. This CDR3 is built from 15 residues. Germline CDR1 and CDR2: SGHNT and YYREEE (reference sequence). In DNA, the CDR3 is TGTGCCACTGCCCTACAGGACAGGGGGAACTATGGCTACACCTTC. It codes for CATALQDRGNYGYTF.

The J gene is TRBJ2-5, the V gene TRBV4-3, with TRBD2 matching 13 bases. Germline V gives CDR1 LGHNA, CDR2 YSLEER. V lost 1 base and J lost 5; bases outside the gene matches: 7. The CDR3 consists of 17 residues. The DNA for the CDR3 is TGCGCCAGCAGCCAAGGGAGGGAACTAGCGGGGGGGGAGACCCAGTACTTC. Its protein is CASSQGRELAGGETQYF.

The chain carries TRBV28 and TRBJ2-7, with D uncertain. The CDR3 length is 15 residues. Germline CDR1 MDHEN, CDR2 SYDVKM. Trimming pared 1 base from V and 3 bases from J, leaving 13 bases between. CDR3 protein: CASSLSSGTNYEQYF. DNA of the CDR3: TGTGCCAGCAGTTTATCGTCCGGAACTAACTACGAGCAGTACTTC.

This CDR3 reads CASSPPDRGLNEQFF. CDR3 sequence (DNA): TGTGCCAGCTCACCACCGGACCGTGGACTAAATGAGCAGTTCTTC. This chain uses TRBV18 with TRBJ2-1, with TRBD2 as a possible D gene (6 bases). The CDR3 length is 15 residues. The germline gives CDR1 KGHSH, CDR2 LQKENI. Between the trimmed V and J ends, which lost 0 bases and 7 bases, there was a span of 13 bases. The variable domain in full, with the rest retrieved from reference TRBV18 and TRBJ2-1, is NAGVMQNPRHLVRRRGQEARLRCSPMKGHSHVYWYRQLPEEGLKFMVYLQKENIIDESGMPKERFSAEFPKEGPSILRIQQVVRGDSAAYFCASSPPDRGLNEQFFGPGTRLTVL.

The V and J genes are TRBV13 and TRBJ2-1; D not certain. Deletions cut 3 bases from V and 5 bases from J, with 8 bases between. The germline V gene has CDR1 PRHDT and CDR2 FYEKMQ (reference sequence). CDR3 length: 13 amino acids. The CDR3 DNA is TGTGCCAGCAGCTTCAGGTACGACAATGAGCAGTTCTTC. Protein product: CASSFRYDNEQFF. The variable domain in full, completed from reference TRBV13 and TRBJ2-1, reads AAGVIQSPRHLIKEKRETATLKCYPIPRHDTVYWYQQGPGQDPQFLISFYEKMQSDKGSIPDRFSAQQFSDYHSELNMSSLELGDSALYFCASSFRYDNEQFFGPGTRLTVL.

The V gene is TRBV19, the J gene TRBJ1-5, with TRBD1 as a possible D gene (6 bases). Germline CDR1 reads LNHDA; CDR2 reads SQIVND (reference sequence). The CDR3 is 14 residues long. With 6 bases removed from V and 9 bases from J, the gap between germline ends came to 18 bases. In DNA, the CDR3 is TGTGCCAGTAGGCCTGGACAGCTGCTTCGGCCCCAGCATTTT. This encodes CASRPGQLLRPQHF.

This chain uses TRBV7-9 with TRBJ1-1, with D possibly TRBD1 on 5 matching bases. From germline, CDR1 is SEHNR and CDR2 FQNEAQ (reference sequence). V lost 3 bases and J lost 0, with 8 bases in between. The CDR3 covers 14 residues. The CDR3: CASSFGGMNTEAFF. The CDR3 DNA sequence: TGTGCCAGCAGCTTCGGGGGGATGAACACTGAAGCTTTCTTT. The full variable domain, completed using reference TRBV7-9 and TRBJ1-1, is DTGVSQNPRHKITKRGQNVTFRCDPISEHNRLYWYRQTLGQGPEFLTYFQNEAQLEKSRLLSDRFSAERPKGSFSTLEIQRTEQGDSAMYLCASSFGGMNTEAFFGQGTRLTVV.

The J gene is TRBJ1-4, the V gene TRBV19; D possibly corresponds to TRBD1 (6 bases). Germline V gene sequence: CDR1 LNHDA, CDR2 SQIVND (reference sequence). The CDR3 is 16 residues long. V was trimmed by 5 bases and J by 4 bases, leaving 17 bases between them. The CDR3 DNA follows: TGTGCCAGTAGTGGACGCGGGACACAAGATAATGAAAAACTGTTTTTT. Translated: CASSGRGTQDNEKLFF.

This clone was seen a few times. The chain is built from TRBV28 and TRBJ1-5; D remains ambiguous. The germline gives CDR1 MDHEN, CDR2 SYDVKM. The CDR3 spans 14 residues. Trimming took off 4 bases at V and 4 bases at J, with 11 bases between the two ends. CDR3 sequence: CASSSKSVNQPQHF. The CDR3 DNA follows: TGTGCCAGCAGTTCCAAATCCGTTAATCAGCCCCAGCATTTT.

The chain couples TRBV27 to TRBJ2-7, with 12 positions matching TRBD2. This CDR3 has 16 amino acids. Germline CDR1 and CDR2: MNHEY and SMNVEV (reference sequence). Unmatched junction bases numbered 7, after V lost 5 bases and J lost 2 bases. This chain's CDR3 is CASSPGLAGGTYEQYF. In nucleotides, the CDR3 is TGTGCCAGCAGTCCCGGGCTAGCGGGAGGGACCTACGAGCAGTACTTC.

The chain uses TRBV25-1 and TRBJ1-5, with TRBD1 matching 7 bases. Germline loops: CDR1 MGHDK, CDR2 SYGVNS. V shed 6 bases, J shed 2 bases, and the junction held 7 bases outside the gene matches. CDR3 length equals 15 residues. CDR3 sequence (DNA): TGTGCCAGCAGCCCGCGACAGGGAGGCAATCAGCCCCAGCATTTT. It translates to CASSPRQGGNQPQHF.

The CDR3 is CASSLSAGPSTEAFF. CDR3 nucleotides: TGCGCCAGCAGCTTGTCTGCAGGGCCTAGCACTGAAGCTTTCTTT. The genes are TRBV5-1 and TRBJ1-1, with TRBD1 as a possible D gene (5 bases). Trimming left V 1 base short and J 4 bases short, with 14 bases between. The length of the CDR3 is 15 residues. The V gene's germline CDR1 is SGHRS and CDR2 YFSETQ.